The T cell receptor beta chain described here comes from a study of T cells in Graves' hyperthyroidism and ophthalmopathy. Whole-study findings and limits: Prediction of ophthalmopathy progression came a median around 7.1 months pre-onset. In the analysis, a 13 V-J model separated ophthalmopathy from stable hyperthyroidism.

This clonotype was seen ten or more times. What it recognizes is unknown. Those with hyperthyroidism were 18 to 65 years old, newly diagnosed, and ill for under 2 months. Every diagnosis used clinical symptoms, serum thyroxine and TRAb, thyroid ultrasound and orbital computed tomography. Authors of the study amplified TCR beta CDR3 regions from RNA transcripts. The primer set for the first-round RT-PCR of the TCR CDR3 was HTBI. Via MiXCR, TCRdb re-called the multiplex PCR reads, giving one row per CDR3 protein. Seen here are fewer than 750,000 distinct CDR3 sequences, around 46% observed once, and the top ten hold approximately 7.5%. CDR3 length: 15 amino acids. Unmatched junction bases numbered 10, after V lost 5 bases and J lost 3 bases. Per germline, CDR1 SGHTA and CDR2 FQGNSA.

The gene calls are TRBV7-2 and TRBJ2-7; 7 nucleotides align to TRBD1. Sample: peripheral blood or thyroid tissue (not recorded which). The receptor comes from a woman aged 18-29 years with Graves' hyperthyroidism. CDR3 protein: CASSRGGQPYYEQYF. As DNA, the CDR3 is TGTGCCAGCAGCAGAGGGGGACAGCCTTACTACGAGCAGTACTTC. The full variable domain, completed using reference TRBV7-2 and TRBJ2-7, is GAGVSQSPSNKVTEKGKDVELRCDPISGHTALYWYRQSLGQGLEFLIYFQGNSAPDKSGLPSDRFSAERTGGSVSTLTIQRTQQEDSAVYLCASSRGGQPYYEQYFGPGTRLTVT.